This entry is about one T cell receptor (beta chain). Samples had at least 6 million PBMCs isolated from them. Per sample, at least 5.5 micrograms of total RNA were extracted. The data belong to a study of blood T cells in healthy people across ages. Alongside a J-beta primer mix, a sample-barcoded 5' primer served in a second PCR lasting roughly 6 to 11 cycles. A template-switch adaptor containing 12 random nucleotides labeled each cDNA molecule. TCRdb re-called the 5' RACE reads through MiXCR, storing one row per CDR3 protein. Among over 500,000 distinct CDR3 sequences listed, about 29% were seen once. The CDR3 runs 13 residues. Trimming left V 6 bases short and J 7 bases short, with 13 bases between. The germline gives CDR1 LNHDA, CDR2 SQIVND (reference sequence). These data were also filed under a second study, of T cells of mothers and their children. According to that study: A primer called M1S, used in the second PCR, added sample barcodes and 2-4 random nucleotides.

The receptor was isolated from a boy aged 2-9 years in good health. What was sequenced was blood. The chain recombines TRBV19 with TRBJ1-5; no clear D. CDR3 residues: CASSLSTGQPQHF. CDR3 nucleotides: TGTGCCAGTAGCCTCTCGACGGGACAGCCCCAGCATTTT.